What follows are 14 T cell receptor beta chains derived from one specimen sequenced in a study of T cell responses to AZD1222 COVID-19 vaccine. Profiling relied on immunoSEQ multiplex PCR, and the TCRdb table lists in-frame clones only, not all of them. The table includes over 100,000 clones, approximately 90% detected once. The sample in question was peripheral blood, obtained on day 0 of AZD1222 vaccination. The origin of the receptors is an adult in good health.

This chain joins TRBV3-1 (or the pseudogene TRBV3-2) and TRBJ2-5, with no clear D. The V gene's germline CDR1 is LGHDT and CDR2 YNNKEL (reference sequence). The CDR3 spans 14 residues. Trimming took 1 base from V and 3 from J, leaving 9 bases between them. CDR3 DNA: TGTGCCAGCAGCCAAGGAAATCTCGAAGAGACCCAGTACTTC. Translating gives CASSQGNLEETQYF.

This chain connects TRBV6-1 to TRBJ1-2; D remains ambiguous. Trimming shortened V by 0 bases and J by 8 bases, and 10 bases separated the two germline ends. Germline CDR1 is MNHNS and CDR2 is SASEGT. This CDR3 is 13 amino acids long. The CDR3 nucleotides are TGTGCCAGCAGTGAAGCGTTCGGGATCGGCTACACCTTC. Its translation: CASSEAFGIGYTF.

CDR3 protein: CASSAGAPNYGYTF. CDR3 nucleotides: TGTGCCAGCAGTGCCGGGGCCCCGAACTATGGCTACACCTTC. V is TRBV6-4 and J is TRBJ1-2; D is possibly TRBD1 (5 bases). The length of the CDR3 is 14 residues. Germline-derived CDR1 and CDR2 are MRHNA and SNTAGT. V lost 4 bases to trimming and J lost 2 bases, with 11 bases between them.

This sequence joins TRBV27 and TRBJ2-6; the D is unclear. V was cut by 4 bases and J by 0 bases, with 4 bases left in between. This CDR3 comprises 14 residues. Germline CDR1 is MNHEY and CDR2 is SMNVEV (reference sequence). The CDR3 coding sequence is TGTGCCAGCAGTTCCTTCTCTGGGGCCAACGTCCTGACTTTC. Amino acids: CASSSFSGANVLTF.

This chain links TRBV5-1 with TRBJ2-2; 11 positions match TRBD1. The CDR3 spans 16 residues. The trim removed 2 bases at V and 2 bases at J, leaving 2 bases unmatched. Looked up from germline, CDR1 is SGHRS and CDR2 is YFSETQ. The CDR3 loop reads CASSFGQGANTGELFF. The CDR3 nucleotides read TGCGCCAGCAGCTTTGGACAGGGGGCAAACACCGGGGAGCTGTTTTTT.

The rearrangement uses TRBV27 and TRBJ1-1; D ambiguous. Trimming took off 5 bases at V and 2 bases at J, with 9 bases between the two ends. The CDR3 totals 13 residues. Germline V gene sequence: CDR1 MNHEY, CDR2 SMNVEV (reference sequence). This CDR3 reads CASSVQVNTEAFF. CDR3 bases: TGTGCCAGCAGTGTCCAGGTAAACACTGAAGCTTTCTTT.

This clone was observed a handful of times. This chain uses TRBV5-4 with TRBJ2-7; D gene unclear. The V gene's germline CDR1 is SGHNT and CDR2 YYREEE (reference sequence). Trimming took off 3 bases at V and 4 bases at J, with 5 bases between the two ends. The CDR3 has 11 residues. As DNA, the CDR3 is TGTGCCAGCAGCTCGCTGTACGAGCAGTACTTC. Translating gives CASSSLYEQYF.

This chain links TRBV10-3 with TRBJ1-6; the match to TRBD1 covers 9 bases. The CDR3 extends over 17 amino acids. With V trimmed by 7 bases and J by 0 bases, 7 bases remained unmatched. The germline CDR1 and CDR2 sequences are ENHRY and SYGVKD. CDR3: CAIKSGTGSSYNSPLHF. CDR3 coding DNA: TGTGCCATCAAATCCGGGACAGGGAGCTCCTATAATTCACCCCTCCACTTT.

V and J are TRBV9 and TRBJ1-6; 9 bases line up with TRBD1. The CDR3 extends over 15 amino acids. V was pared by 0 bases and J by 9 bases, with 4 bases of the junction left unmatched. The germline V gene encodes CDR1 SGDLS and CDR2 YYNGEE. CDR3 amino acids: CASSVAGQGFSPLHF. The CDR3 DNA follows: TGTGCCAGCAGCGTAGCGGGACAGGGATTTTCACCCCTCCACTTT.

This clone turned up a few times. This rearrangement joins TRBV3-1 (or the pseudogene TRBV3-2) to TRBJ2-3, with D perhaps given as TRBD1 or TRBD2 (5 bases each). Germline assignment: CDR1 LGHDT and CDR2 YNNKEL (reference sequence). V was cut by 2 bases and J by 7 bases, with 13 bases left in between. The CDR3 runs 14 residues. CDR3 sequence: CASSQNPRGNTQYF. The CDR3 DNA sequence: TGTGCCAGCAGCCAAAACCCTCGGGGCAATACGCAGTATTTT.

V is TRBV7-9 and J is TRBJ2-2; TRBD2 might be the D (6 bases). CDR1 is SEHNR and CDR2 is FQNEAQ in the germline V gene (reference sequence). V was clipped by 8 bases and J by 4 bases, with 14 bases between them. The CDR3 has 14 amino acids. Here the CDR3 reads CASHPGTSTGELFF. CDR3 coding DNA: TGTGCCAGCCATCCCGGGACTTCCACCGGGGAGCTGTTTTTT.

CDR3 protein: CASSTSGLPSEKLFF. The CDR3 coding sequence is TGTGCCAGCAGCACTTCGGGACTCCCGAGTGAAAAACTGTTTTTT. The chain carries TRBV9 and TRBJ1-4, with D perhaps TRBD1 (5 bases). The germline V gene encodes CDR1 SGDLS and CDR2 YYNGEE. The CDR3 spans 15 residues. Between the trimmed V and J ends, which lost 4 bases and 7 bases, there was a span of 17 bases.

The chain links TRBV24-1 to TRBJ1-2; the D gene is possibly TRBD1 (5 bases). Germline-derived CDR1 and CDR2 are KGHDR and SFDVKD. V was clipped by 4 bases and J by 4 bases, with 12 bases between them. CDR3 length: 14 residues. This CDR3 reads CATSDPGTGYGYTF. The CDR3 DNA is TGTGCCACCAGTGACCCCGGGACGGGCTATGGCTACACCTTC.

V gene TRBV7-3 combines with J gene TRBJ2-3; 9 bases fit TRBD2. The germline gives CDR1 SGHTA, CDR2 FQGTGA. The trim removed 6 bases at V and 3 bases at J, leaving 4 bases unmatched. The CDR3 length is 14 residues. The CDR3 DNA sequence: TGTGCCAGCAGTAGGCTAGCGGGGACAGATACGCAGTATTTT. Its translation: CASSRLAGTDTQYF.